Listed below are T cell receptor beta chains from one sample, sequenced in a study of blood T cell repertoires in COVID-19. TCRdb's copy holds only in-frame clones and misses some; the assay was immunoSEQ multiplex PCR. The sample includes approximately 140,000 clones, roughly 88% of them seen just once. Sequenced input: peripheral blood. The receptors derive from an older woman with acute or convalescent COVID-19. Both conserved end residues are part of each CDR3. D genes are given only for firm matches. Not all rows give a size; the values are once, few, many and, for expanded clones, a class.

j_gene,abundance,d_gene,v_gene,CDR3aa,CDR3nt
TRBJ1-3,.,.,TRBV10-3,CAISAAEGDLSGNTIYF,TGTGCCATCAGTGCGGCGGAGGGAGACCTCTCTGGAAACACCATATATTTT
TRBJ2-7,once,.,TRBV28,CASRNSLLRYEQYF,TGTGCCAGCAGGAATTCCCTTTTGAGGTACGAGCAGTACTTC
TRBJ2-5,.,TRBD2,TRBV5-1,CASSATSGLQETQYF,TGCGCCAGCAGCGCGACTAGCGGCCTCCAAGAGACCCAGTACTTC
TRBJ1-1,once,.,TRBV11-1,CASSPPAEAFF,TGTGCCAGCAGCCCCCCCGCTGAAGCTTTCTTT
TRBJ1-1,.,.,TRBV6-6,CASSHNILNTEAFF,TGTGCCAGCAGCCACAACATACTGAACACTGAAGCTTTCTTT
TRBJ2-7,.,TRBD1,TRBV19,CASTETGGPGHEQYF,TGTGCCAGTACTGAAACAGGGGGCCCTGGGCACGAGCAGTACTTC
TRBJ2-3,.,.,TRBV7-3,CASSPSAVSSTDTQYF,TGTGCCAGCAGCCCCTCGGCGGTTTCTAGCACAGATACGCAGTATTTT
TRBJ2-2,.,TRBD1,TRBV9,CASSARQGETGELFF,TGTGCCAGCAGCGCACGACAGGGGGAGACCGGGGAGCTGTTTTTT
TRBJ1-2,.,TRBD1,TRBV5-6,CASSIGQGADYGYTF,TGTGCCAGCAGCATTGGACAGGGGGCGGACTATGGCTACACCTTC
TRBJ1-1,.,.,TRBV13,CASSSFGGQGEAFF,TGTGCCAGCAGCTCTTTCGGGGGGCAGGGAGAAGCTTTCTTT
TRBJ1-1,.,.,TRBV6-5,CASTRNTEAFF,TGTGCCAGCACCCGGAACACTGAAGCTTTCTTT